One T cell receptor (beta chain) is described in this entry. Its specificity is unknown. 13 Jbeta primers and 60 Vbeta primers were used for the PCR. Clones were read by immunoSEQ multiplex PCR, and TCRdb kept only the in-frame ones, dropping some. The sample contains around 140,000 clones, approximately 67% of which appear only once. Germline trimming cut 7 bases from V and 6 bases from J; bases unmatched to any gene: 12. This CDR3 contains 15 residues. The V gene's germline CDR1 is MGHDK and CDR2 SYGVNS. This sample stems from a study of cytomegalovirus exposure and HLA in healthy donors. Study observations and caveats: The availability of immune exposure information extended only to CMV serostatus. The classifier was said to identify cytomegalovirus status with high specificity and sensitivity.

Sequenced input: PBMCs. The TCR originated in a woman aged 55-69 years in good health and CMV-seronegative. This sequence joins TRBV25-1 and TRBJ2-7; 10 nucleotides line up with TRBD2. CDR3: CASKKAGTSEGEQYF. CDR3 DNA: TGTGCCAGCAAAAAGGCGGGGACTAGCGAAGGCGAGCAGTACTTC.